This T cell receptor (beta chain) was identified during a study of cytomegalovirus exposure and HLA in healthy donors. Study-wide results and limits: The CMV antigen specificity of a few CMV-associated chains was confirmed through in vitro analysis.

Comments on this clone: Its antigen is not identified.

The assay was immunoSEQ multiplex PCR, and TCRdb's table has in-frame clones only and misses some. The table has tens of thousands of clones, approximately 97% seen once. Trimming left V 7 bases short and J 5 bases short, with 20 bases between. Looked up from germline, CDR1 is LNHDA and CDR2 is SQIVND (reference sequence). There are 15 residues in the CDR3. The clonotype comes from a man between 18 and 35 years old in good health and CMV-seronegative. The chain carries TRBV19 and TRBJ1-2; D possibly corresponds to TRBD1 (6 bases). Specimen: PBMCs. CDR3 nucleotide sequence: TGTGCCAGTAACAAAAGGGCAGGGGTGACGTATGGCTACACCTTC. Its translation is CASNKRAGVTYGYTF.